This T cell receptor beta chain was documented in a study of T cells in localized non-small cell lung cancer. Study-wide points: When the top 100 tumor clones were examined, a median roughly 62 of them also appeared in the adjacent lung, which was paired and uninvolved. Sequencing was limited to one tumor region, leaving the possibility of heterogeneity open. Compared with tumor, uninvolved adjacent lung displayed greater T cell clonality, ranking highest overall. In the blood, greater T cell density corresponded to longer overall survival.

The germline V and J ends were trimmed by 2 bases and 11 bases, with 12 bases remaining between them. Germline V CDR1 and CDR2: MNHGY, SAAAGT. This CDR3 has 12 amino acids. This clone was counted a few times. Its target is unknown. The table came from immunoSEQ multiplex PCR; TCRdb's copy has only in-frame clones and leaves some out. Among 4,500 to 5,000 clones, 25% to 35% were seen once, and the ten largest hold roughly 9%. The chain couples TRBV6-8 to TRBJ1-1, with D maybe TRBD1 (6 bases). The sample here was lung tumor tissue, taken before any cancer treatment. The clonotype comes from a woman aged 35-75 years with stage II squamous cell lung carcinoma. The CDR3 is CASSYRAGAAFF. CDR3 DNA sequence: TGTGCCAGCAGTTACCGGGCAGGGGCGGCTTTCTTT.